One sample yielded the 23 T cell receptor beta chains listed below, sequenced in a study of persistence of HIV-infected CD4 T cells. The immunoSEQ assay was version 4, run in survey mode. TCRdb's table, derived via immunoSEQ multiplex PCR, lists solely in-frame clones and lacks some. The sample shows about 40,000 clones, around 78% of them seen only once. An overlapping HIV-1 Gag peptide pool stimulated these cells at roughly 1 ug/peptide/mL. Sorted nonresponding memory CD4+ T cells were CD40L-negative, CD69-negative, CD45RO-high. What these receptors recognize is not known. Specimen: CD4+ T cells sorted from PBMCs after approximately 19-hour stimulation, collected from a patient who received antiretroviral therapy. Every receptor here comes from an adult man with HIV who was CMV-seropositive.

The V and J genes are TRBV5-1 and TRBJ1-2, with TRBD1 identical over 8 bases. Germline lookup yields CDR1 SGHRS and CDR2 YFSETQ. J was trimmed by 4 bases and V by 4 bases; bases with no gene match: 15. The CDR3 has 17 residues. The CDR3 DNA follows: TGCGCCAGCAGCCGGTCTCCAGATACGGGACAGGTCTATGGCTACACCTTC. It codes for CASSRSPDTGQVYGYTF.

The rearrangement uses TRBV4-2 and TRBJ1-3; TRBD1 agrees at 7 bases. Germline-derived CDR1 and CDR2 are LGHNA and YNFKEQ. This CDR3 has 16 residues. The ends lost 0 bases at V and 3 bases at J; junction bases unmatched: 5. This CDR3 is CASSQDPGGNGNTIYF. Written as DNA, the CDR3 is TGTGCCAGCAGCCAAGACCCAGGGGGGAATGGAAACACCATATATTTT.

The J gene is TRBJ1-1, the V gene TRBV18; D call uncertain. V gave up 3 bases and J gave up 6 bases, with 17 bases separating them. This CDR3 is 15 amino acids long. CDR1 and CDR2 from the germline V gene are KGHSH and LQKENI. CDR3 sequence (DNA): TGTGCCAGCTCACCTAATCGTGGGTTGGTCGCTGAAGCTTTCTTT. It is translated as CASSPNRGLVAEAFF.

The chain joins TRBV2 to TRBJ2-2, with TRBD1 identical over 7 bases. Per the germline V gene, CDR1 is SNHLY and CDR2 is FYNNEI. Unmatched junction bases numbered 8, after V lost 4 bases and J lost 0 bases. The CDR3 is 17 residues long. In DNA form, the CDR3 reads TGTGCCAGCAGTGCACATTACGGGACAGCGAACACCGGGGAGCTGTTTTTT. Its protein is CASSAHYGTANTGELFF. Combining the CDR3 with reference TRBV2 and TRBJ2-2 gives the whole variable domain EPEVTQTPSHQVTQMGQEVILRCVPISNHLYFYWYRQILGQKVEFLVSFYNNEISEKSEIFDDQFSVERPDGSNFTLKIRSTKLEDSAMYFCASSAHYGTANTGELFFGEGSRLTVL.

CDR3 DNA sequence: TGCGCCAGCAGCTTCGGACAGGCAAGGGAGCAGTTCTTC. Residues: CASSFGQAREQFF. The chain recombines TRBV5-1 with TRBJ2-1; TRBD1 agrees at 7 bases. This CDR3 contains 13 residues. With V trimmed by 2 bases and J by 10 bases, 6 bases remained unmatched. CDR1 and CDR2 (germline): SGHRS, YFSETQ. Full variable domain (outside the CDR3, taken from reference TRBV5-1 and TRBJ2-1): KAGVTQTPRYLIKTRGQQVTLSCSPISGHRSVSWYQQTPGQGLQFLFEYFSETQRNKGNFPGRFSGRQFSNSRSEMNVSTLELGDSALYLCASSFGQAREQFFGPGTRLTVL.

The CDR3 here is CASSRDREETQYF. CDR3 coding DNA: TGTGCCAGCTCGCGGGACAGGGAAGAGACCCAGTACTTC. This sequence joins TRBV18 and TRBJ2-5; TRBD1 matches at 9 bases. Trimming at V came to 6 bases and at J to 3 bases, leaving 2 bases not matched to a gene. The length of the CDR3 is 13 residues. Per germline, CDR1 KGHSH and CDR2 LQKENI.

This clone was recorded only once. V is TRBV7-6 and J is TRBJ1-1, with a possible D match to TRBD1 (5 bases). CDR1 and CDR2 (germline): SGHVS, FNYEAQ. The CDR3 runs 16 residues. The V end lost 6 bases, the J end lost 0 bases, and 17 bases lay between the germline ends. CDR3 bases: TGTGCCAGCAGATTCGACAGCCTAGCTTTGAACACTGAAGCTTTCTTT. Its translation: CASRFDSLALNTEAFF. The full variable domain, completed using reference TRBV7-6 and TRBJ1-1, is GAGVSQSPRYKVTKRGQDVALRCDPISGHVSLYWYRQALGQGPEFLTYFNYEAQQDKSGLPNDRFSAERPEGSISTLTIQRTEQRDSAMYRCASRFDSLALNTEAFFGQGTRLTVV.

The chain uses TRBV10-3 and TRBJ2-3; 12 bases are shared with TRBD2. The CDR3 extends over 15 amino acids. V was clipped by 4 bases and J by 5 bases; unmatched bases: 4. Germline CDR1 reads ENHRY; CDR2 reads SYGVKD. Written as DNA, the CDR3 is TGTGCCATCAGTGGTACTAGCGGGGGGCAAGATACGCAGTATTTT. It specifies CAISGTSGGQDTQYF.

The rearrangement uses TRBV30 and TRBJ2-7; D assignment may be TRBD1 or TRBD2 (6 bases each). The CDR3 is 13 amino acids. Trimming pared 5 bases from V and 0 bases from J, leaving 11 bases between. Germline values: CDR1 GTSNPN, CDR2 SVGIG (reference sequence). CDR3 sequence reads: CAWHREDSYEQYF. CDR3 DNA sequence: TGTGCCTGGCACAGGGAGGACTCCTACGAGCAGTACTTC.

The chain joins TRBV14 to TRBJ2-1; no reliable D call. Trimming left V 1 base short and J 0 bases short, with 7 bases between. The CDR3 is 15 amino acids. The germline gives CDR1 SGHDN, CDR2 FVKESK. The CDR3 region is CASSQVKRSYNEQFF. The CDR3 DNA is TGTGCCAGCAGCCAAGTAAAACGCTCCTACAATGAGCAGTTCTTC.

The chain links TRBV7-9 to TRBJ1-2, with D uncertain. The CDR3 has 17 amino acids. Germline-derived CDR1 and CDR2 are SEHNR and FQNEAQ (reference sequence). The V and J ends lost 5 bases and 2 bases respectively, with 21 bases between them. CDR3 sequence: CASSPEPGRKGNYGYTF. The CDR3 DNA sequence: TGTGCCAGCAGCCCTGAGCCGGGGAGGAAGGGCAACTATGGCTACACCTTC.

The chain is built from TRBV7-8 and TRBJ2-2; no definite D call. Trimming shortened V by 2 bases and J by 0 bases, and 13 bases separated the two germline ends. Germline lookup yields CDR1 SGHVS and CDR2 FQNEAQ. The CDR3 covers 17 residues. The CDR3 is CASSLLGAETNTGELFF. Written as DNA, the CDR3 is TGTGCCAGCAGCTTACTGGGCGCCGAGACGAACACCGGGGAGCTGTTTTTT.

The chain recombines TRBV15 with TRBJ1-4, with D maybe TRBD1 (5 bases). Germline CDR1 LNHNV, CDR2 YYDKDF (reference sequence). V gave up 3 bases and J gave up 0 bases, with 8 bases separating them. This CDR3 has 15 residues. This CDR3 reads CATSRGGTTNEKLFF. As DNA, the CDR3 is TGTGCCACCAGCAGGGGGGGGACAACTAATGAAAAACTGTTTTTT.

The chain carries TRBV7-2 and TRBJ2-2, with TRBD2 matching 10 bases. The CDR3 runs 14 residues. Germline V gene sequence: CDR1 SGHTA, CDR2 FQGNSA. Losses at the gene ends were 6 bases for V and 6 bases for J; bases not matched to a gene: 4. In nucleotides, the CDR3 is TGTGCCAGCAGAGCGGGAGGGGCAGCCGGGGAGCTGTTTTTT. Its translation: CASRAGGAAGELFF.

The chain employs TRBV13 and TRBJ2-7; D not certain. The germline V gene has CDR1 PRHDT and CDR2 FYEKMQ (reference sequence). The CDR3 runs 14 residues. V lost 2 bases and J lost 6, with 14 bases in between. The DNA for the CDR3 is TGTGCCAGCAGCTTACTCCGGGTGGCTGGCGAGCAGTACTTC. Amino acid sequence: CASSLLRVAGEQYF. Combining the CDR3 with reference TRBV13 and TRBJ2-7 gives the whole variable domain AAGVIQSPRHLIKEKRETATLKCYPIPRHDTVYWYQQGPGQDPQFLISFYEKMQSDKGSIPDRFSAQQFSDYHSELNMSSLELGDSALYFCASSLLRVAGEQYFGPGTRLTVT.

The chain uses TRBV27 and TRBJ1-2; the D gene is possibly TRBD1 (5 bases). The V and J ends lost 6 bases and 8 bases respectively, with 25 bases between them. CDR1 and CDR2 (germline): MNHEY, SMNVEV (reference sequence). There are 16 residues in the CDR3. The CDR3 DNA sequence: TGTGCCAGCAGGGCGTTCGGGGCAGGGAAAGGTTTCGGCTACACCTTC. Amino acids: CASRAFGAGKGFGYTF.

The chain carries TRBV10-2 and TRBJ1-4; 8 bases are a match to TRBD1. The CDR3 totals 12 residues. The junction had 2 bases not matched to a gene; V was cut back by 6 bases and J by 8 bases. Germline CDR1 and CDR2: WSHSY and SAAADI. The CDR3: CASRQGAEKLFF. The CDR3 coding sequence is TGCGCCAGCAGGCAGGGGGCAGAAAAACTGTTTTTT.

This rearrangement joins TRBV30 to TRBJ2-2, with D possibly matching TRBD2 (6 bases). CDR1 is GTSNPN and CDR2 is SVGIG in the germline V gene (reference sequence). Trimming took off 7 bases at V and 6 bases at J, with 9 bases between the two ends. CDR3 length: 11 residues. CDR3 coding DNA: TGTGCCTCGTCGGGGGCCGGGGAGCTGTTTTTT. It yields the protein CASSGAGELFF.

The chain couples TRBV6-1 to TRBJ2-7; weak D call: TRBD2 (5 bases). Germline V CDR1 and CDR2: MNHNS, SASEGT. The CDR3 contains 14 residues. V lost 0 bases and J 7 bases, leaving 13 bases between the germline ends. For the CDR3, the DNA is TGTGCCAGCAGTGAAGCCTGGAGGTTGGGGGAGCAGTACTTC. This translates into CASSEAWRLGEQYF.

The J gene is TRBJ2-1, the V gene TRBV6-2 or TRBV6-3, with TRBD2 matching over 11 bases. J gave up 3 bases and V 4 bases, and 5 bases lay outside the gene matches. The CDR3 has 16 residues. Germline CDR1 reads MNHEY; CDR2 reads SVGEGT. CDR3 DNA sequence: TGTGCCAGCAGTTTTGGAACTAGCGGGAGCTACAATGAGCAGTTCTTC. It encodes CASSFGTSGSYNEQFF.

This clone has only one observation. The rearrangement joins TRBV20-1 to TRBJ1-2, with 9 positions matching TRBD1. Trimming took 5 bases from V and 3 from J; bases not matched to a gene: 10. CDR3 size: 15 residues. Germline lookup yields CDR1 DFQATT and CDR2 SNEGSKA (reference sequence). The CDR3 DNA reads as TGCAGTGCTCGTGATCGGACAGGGGATGACTATGGCTACACCTTC. The encoded protein is CSARDRTGDDYGYTF.

The genes are TRBV11-2 and TRBJ1-1, with D possibly being TRBD1 (6 bases). CDR3 length: 14 amino acids. CDR1 and CDR2 from the germline V gene are SGHAT and FQNNGV. V was pared by 1 base and J by 5 bases, with 11 bases between. DNA of the CDR3: TGTGCCAGCAGCTTAGTGCAGGGGAGGACTGAAGCTTTCTTT. Protein sequence: CASSLVQGRTEAFF.

The V call is TRBV5-1, the J call TRBJ2-5; 10 bases are a match to TRBD1. Germline assignment: CDR1 SGHRS and CDR2 YFSETQ. Germline trimming cut 0 bases from V and 4 bases from J; bases unmatched to any gene: 0. The CDR3 runs to 14 residues. CDR3 sequence (DNA): TGCGCCAGCAGCTTGGGGACAGGGGGAGAGACCCAGTACTTC. Amino acid sequence: CASSLGTGGETQYF.